Sequencing of this T cell receptor beta chain was carried out in a study of blood T cells in healthy people across ages. A J-beta primer mix and a sample-barcoded 5' primer were used in a second PCR of roughly 7 to 12 cycles. Each CDR3 protein gets one entry after TCRdb re-called the 5' RACE reads with MiXCR. The table lists about 1.7 million distinct CDR3 sequences, about 30% of them singletons. Trimming removed 0 bases from V and 9 bases from J, with 16 bases in between. The germline V gene encodes CDR1 SGHRS and CDR2 YFSETQ. The CDR3 consists of 15 residues. This sequence was found in a woman in her 30s in good health. The chain carries TRBV5-1 and TRBJ2-1, with D unclear. The sample comprised blood. The CDR3, as DNA: TGCGCCAGCAGCTTGGAACCCCTACGGGTGACTGAGCAGTTCTTC. Encoded protein: CASSLEPLRVTEQFF.